This T cell receptor (beta chain) was retrieved from a study of T-cell memory formation after mild COVID-19. Study conclusions and caveats: For contracting clones, CD4+ ones sat mainly in CM and EM, CD8+ in EMRA. Clones that shrank (day 15 to 85) were balanced CD4/CD8, whereas later expanders leaned CD4+.

From germline, CDR1 is DFQATT and CDR2 SNEGSKA (reference sequence). This CDR3 is 14 amino acids long. Trimming left V 6 bases short and J 6 bases short, with 18 bases between. TCRdb analysed the 5' RACE reads with MiXCR anew, one entry per CDR3 protein. The sample contains 350,000 to 450,000 distinct CDR3 sequences, 20% of which appear only once. With regard to this clonotype: What it binds is not known.

The V gene is TRBV20-1, the J gene TRBJ2-1, with D perhaps TRBD1 (6 bases). The clonotype originates from an adult woman who had mild COVID-19 (a few samples of this study predate the infection). Cell type and time point are not known. Sequencing used PBMCs or a T cell subset sorted from them (not recorded which). The CDR3 loop is CSAIPVQGLNEQFF. The CDR3 DNA follows: TGCAGTGCCATCCCGGTACAGGGCCTCAATGAGCAGTTCTTC.